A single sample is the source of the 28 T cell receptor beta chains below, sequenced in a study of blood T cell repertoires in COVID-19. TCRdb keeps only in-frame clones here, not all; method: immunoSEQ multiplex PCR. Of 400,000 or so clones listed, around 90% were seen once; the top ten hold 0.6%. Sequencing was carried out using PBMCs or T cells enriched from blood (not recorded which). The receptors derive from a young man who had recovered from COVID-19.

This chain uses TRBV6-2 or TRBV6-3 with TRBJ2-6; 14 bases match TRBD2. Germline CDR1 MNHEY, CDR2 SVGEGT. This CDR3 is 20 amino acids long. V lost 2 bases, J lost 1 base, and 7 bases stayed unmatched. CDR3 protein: CASSYPPGLAGVSGANVLTF. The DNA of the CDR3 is TGTGCCAGCAGTTACCCGCCGGGACTAGCGGGAGTTTCTGGGGCCAACGTCCTGACTTTC.

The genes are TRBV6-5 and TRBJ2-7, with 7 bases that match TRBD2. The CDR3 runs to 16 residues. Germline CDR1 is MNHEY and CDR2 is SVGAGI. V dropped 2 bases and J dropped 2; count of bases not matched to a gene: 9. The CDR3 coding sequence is TGTGCCAGCAGTTACAGCGGCGGGAGAGGCACCTACGAGCAGTACTTC. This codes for CASSYSGGRGTYEQYF.

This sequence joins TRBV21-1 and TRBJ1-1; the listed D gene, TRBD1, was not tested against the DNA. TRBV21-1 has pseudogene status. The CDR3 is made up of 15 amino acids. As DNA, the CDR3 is TGTGCCAGCAGCAAACCGGACAGGGACGACACTGAAGCTTTCTTT. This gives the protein CASSKPDRDDTEAFF.

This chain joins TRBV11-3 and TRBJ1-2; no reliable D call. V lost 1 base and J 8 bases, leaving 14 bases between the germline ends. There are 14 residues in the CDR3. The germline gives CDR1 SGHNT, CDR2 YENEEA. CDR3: CASSLVYSPSGYTF. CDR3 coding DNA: TGTGCCAGCAGCTTAGTGTACAGCCCCTCCGGCTACACCTTC.

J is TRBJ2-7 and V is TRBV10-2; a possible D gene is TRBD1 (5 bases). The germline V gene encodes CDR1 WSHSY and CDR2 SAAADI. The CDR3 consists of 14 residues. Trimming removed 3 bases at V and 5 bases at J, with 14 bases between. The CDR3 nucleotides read TGCGCCAGCAGTGACCAGGGAAGTTGGGACGAGCAGTACTTC. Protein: CASSDQGSWDEQYF.

In DNA, the CDR3 is TGTGCCAGCAGTGAAAGCCGGGTAGAAACCTATGGCTACACCTTC. It yields the protein CASSESRVETYGYTF. The gene calls are TRBV2 and TRBJ1-2; D uncertain. The CDR3 length is 15 residues. Trimming stripped 2 bases from V and 4 bases from J, with 14 bases between. Germline CDR1 is SNHLY and CDR2 is FYNNEI. Supplemented by reference TRBV2 and TRBJ1-2, the full variable domain reads EPEVTQTPSHQVTQMGQEVILRCVPISNHLYFYWYRQILGQKVEFLVSFYNNEISEKSEIFDDQFSVERPDGSNFTLKIRSTKLEDSAMYFCASSESRVETYGYTFGSGTRLTVV.

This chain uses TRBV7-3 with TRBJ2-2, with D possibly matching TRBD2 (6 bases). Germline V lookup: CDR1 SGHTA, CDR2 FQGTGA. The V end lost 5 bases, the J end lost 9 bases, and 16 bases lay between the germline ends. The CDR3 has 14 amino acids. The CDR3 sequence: CASSLGTSDRELFF. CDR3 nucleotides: TGTGCCAGCAGCCTCGGGACTTCCGATAGGGAGCTGTTTTTT.

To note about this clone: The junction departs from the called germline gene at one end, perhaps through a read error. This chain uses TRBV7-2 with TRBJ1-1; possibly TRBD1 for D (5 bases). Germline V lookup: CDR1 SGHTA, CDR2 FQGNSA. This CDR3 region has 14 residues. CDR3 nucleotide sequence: TGTGCCAGCAGTTTAGGAGACAGTAACACTGAAGCTTTCTTT. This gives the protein CASSLGDSNTEAFF.

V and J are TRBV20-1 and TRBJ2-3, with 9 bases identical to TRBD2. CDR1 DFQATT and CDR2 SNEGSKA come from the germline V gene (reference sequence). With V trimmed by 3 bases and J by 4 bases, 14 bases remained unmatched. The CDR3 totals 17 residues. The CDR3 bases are TGCAGTGCTAGTTCAGTCGGTGGGCTAGCGGGGCCAGATACGCAGTATTTT. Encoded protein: CSASSVGGLAGPDTQYF.

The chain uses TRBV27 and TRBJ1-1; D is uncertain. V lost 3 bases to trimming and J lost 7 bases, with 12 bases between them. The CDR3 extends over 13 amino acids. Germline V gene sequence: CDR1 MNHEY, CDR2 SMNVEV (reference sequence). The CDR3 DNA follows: TGTGCCAGCAGTTTTTTGCCGAACGGTGAAGCTTTCTTT. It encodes CASSFLPNGEAFF.

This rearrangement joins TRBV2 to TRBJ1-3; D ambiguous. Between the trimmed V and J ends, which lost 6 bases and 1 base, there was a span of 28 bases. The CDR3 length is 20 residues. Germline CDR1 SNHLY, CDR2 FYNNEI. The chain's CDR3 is CASRGVAVASSSRSGNTIYF. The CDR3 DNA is TGTGCCAGCAGAGGCGTTGCCGTAGCCAGCTCTTCCAGATCTGGAAACACCATATATTTT.

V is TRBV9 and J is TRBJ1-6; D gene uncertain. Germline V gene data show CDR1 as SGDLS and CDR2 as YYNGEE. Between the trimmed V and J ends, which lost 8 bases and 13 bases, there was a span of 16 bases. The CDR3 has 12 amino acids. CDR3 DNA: TGTGCCAGTCAACGACCCCCGGGGCCCCTCCACTTT. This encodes CASQRPPGPLHF.

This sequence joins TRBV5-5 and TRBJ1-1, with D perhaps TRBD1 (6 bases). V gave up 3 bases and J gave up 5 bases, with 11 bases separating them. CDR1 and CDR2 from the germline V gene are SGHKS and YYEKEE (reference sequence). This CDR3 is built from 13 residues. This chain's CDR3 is CASSSQGITEAFF. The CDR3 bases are TGTGCCAGCAGCTCACAGGGTATAACTGAAGCTTTCTTT.

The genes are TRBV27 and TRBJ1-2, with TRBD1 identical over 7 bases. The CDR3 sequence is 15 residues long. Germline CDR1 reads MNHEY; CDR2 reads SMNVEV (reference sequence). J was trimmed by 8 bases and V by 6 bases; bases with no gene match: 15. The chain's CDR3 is CASSPDDRVGMGYTF. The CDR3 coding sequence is TGTGCCAGCAGCCCAGACGACAGGGTGGGTATGGGCTACACCTTC.

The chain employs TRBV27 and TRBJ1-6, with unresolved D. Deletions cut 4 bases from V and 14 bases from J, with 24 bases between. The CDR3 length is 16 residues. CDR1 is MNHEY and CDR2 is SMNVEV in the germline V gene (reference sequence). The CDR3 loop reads CASSSLFRGHTWALHF. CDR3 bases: TGTGCCAGCAGTTCACTCTTCCGAGGGCATACCTGGGCCCTCCACTTT.

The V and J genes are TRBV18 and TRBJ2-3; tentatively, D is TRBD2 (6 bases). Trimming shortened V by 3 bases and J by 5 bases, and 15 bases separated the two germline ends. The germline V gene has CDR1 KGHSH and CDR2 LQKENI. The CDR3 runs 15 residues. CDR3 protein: CASSPEGGPGDTQYF. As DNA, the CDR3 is TGTGCCAGCTCACCGGAAGGAGGGCCGGGAGATACGCAGTATTTT.

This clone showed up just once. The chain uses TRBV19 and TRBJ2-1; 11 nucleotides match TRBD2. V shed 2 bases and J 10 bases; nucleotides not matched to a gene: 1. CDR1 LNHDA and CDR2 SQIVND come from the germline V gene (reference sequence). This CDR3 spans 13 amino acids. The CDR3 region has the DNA TGTGCCAGTAGTATAACTAGCGGGAGAGAGCAGTTCTTC. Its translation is CASSITSGREQFF.

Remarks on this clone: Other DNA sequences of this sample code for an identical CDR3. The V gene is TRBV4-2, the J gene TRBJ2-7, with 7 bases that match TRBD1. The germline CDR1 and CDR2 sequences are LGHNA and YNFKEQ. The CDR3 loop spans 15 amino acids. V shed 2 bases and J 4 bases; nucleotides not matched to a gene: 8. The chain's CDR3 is CASSQRQGSTYEQYF. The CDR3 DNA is TGTGCCAGCAGCCAACGACAGGGTTCTACTTACGAGCAGTACTTC.

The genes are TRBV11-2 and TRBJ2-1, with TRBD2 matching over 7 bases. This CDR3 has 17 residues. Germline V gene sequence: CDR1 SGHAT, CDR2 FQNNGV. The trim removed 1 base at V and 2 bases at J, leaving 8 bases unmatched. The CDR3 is CASSLGRREITYNEQFF. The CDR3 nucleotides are TGTGCCAGCAGCTTAGGACGGCGGGAGATCACCTACAATGAGCAGTTCTTC.

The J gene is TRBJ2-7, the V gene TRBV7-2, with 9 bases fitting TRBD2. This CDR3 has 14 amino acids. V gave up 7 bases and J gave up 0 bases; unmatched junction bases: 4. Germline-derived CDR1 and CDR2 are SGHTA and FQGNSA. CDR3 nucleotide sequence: TGTGCCAGCACGGGACTAGCCTCCTCCTACGAGCAGTACTTC. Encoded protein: CASTGLASSYEQYF.

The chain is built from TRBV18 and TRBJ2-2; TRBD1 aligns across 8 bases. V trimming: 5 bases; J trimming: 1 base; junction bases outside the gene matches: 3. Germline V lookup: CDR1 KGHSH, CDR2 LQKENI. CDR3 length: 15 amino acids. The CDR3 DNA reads TGTGCCAGCTCAGAGACAGGGGAGAACACCGGGGAGCTGTTTTTT. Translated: CASSETGENTGELFF.

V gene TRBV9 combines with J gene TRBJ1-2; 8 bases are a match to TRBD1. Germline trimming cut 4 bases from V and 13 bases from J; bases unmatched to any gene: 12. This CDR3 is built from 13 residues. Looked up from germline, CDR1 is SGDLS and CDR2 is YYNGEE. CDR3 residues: CASSIRQGTIPTF. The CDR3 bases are TGTGCCAGCAGCATTCGACAGGGGACGATTCCCACCTTC.

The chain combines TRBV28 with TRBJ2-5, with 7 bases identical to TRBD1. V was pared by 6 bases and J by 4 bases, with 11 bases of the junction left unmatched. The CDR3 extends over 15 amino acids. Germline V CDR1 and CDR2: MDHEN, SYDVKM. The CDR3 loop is CASSPQGGGRETQYF. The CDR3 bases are TGTGCCAGCAGCCCCCAAGGGGGCGGTCGAGAGACCCAGTACTTC.

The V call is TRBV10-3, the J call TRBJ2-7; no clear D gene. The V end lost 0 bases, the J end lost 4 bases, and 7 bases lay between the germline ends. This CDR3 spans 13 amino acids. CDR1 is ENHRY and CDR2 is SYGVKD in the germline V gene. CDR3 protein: CAISESLRYEQYF. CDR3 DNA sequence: TGTGCCATCAGTGAGTCTCTGAGATACGAGCAGTACTTC.

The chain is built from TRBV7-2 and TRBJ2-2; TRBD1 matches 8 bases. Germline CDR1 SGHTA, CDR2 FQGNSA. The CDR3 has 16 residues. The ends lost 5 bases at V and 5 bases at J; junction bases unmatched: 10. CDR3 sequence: CASSGRDRRQTGELFF. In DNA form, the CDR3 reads TGTGCCAGCAGCGGCAGGGACAGGCGCCAAACCGGGGAGCTGTTTTTT. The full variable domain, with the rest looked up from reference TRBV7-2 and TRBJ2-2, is GAGVSQSPSNKVTEKGKDVELRCDPISGHTALYWYRQSLGQGLEFLIYFQGNSAPDKSGLPSDRFSAERTGGSVSTLTIQRTQQEDSAVYLCASSGRDRRQTGELFFGEGSRLTVL.

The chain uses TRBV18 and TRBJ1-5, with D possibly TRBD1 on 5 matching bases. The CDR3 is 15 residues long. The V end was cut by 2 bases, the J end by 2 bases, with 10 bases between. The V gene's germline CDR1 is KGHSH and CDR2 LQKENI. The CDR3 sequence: CASSPLRGGNQPQHF. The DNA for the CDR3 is TGTGCCAGCTCACCATTGCGGGGGGGCAATCAGCCCCAGCATTTT.

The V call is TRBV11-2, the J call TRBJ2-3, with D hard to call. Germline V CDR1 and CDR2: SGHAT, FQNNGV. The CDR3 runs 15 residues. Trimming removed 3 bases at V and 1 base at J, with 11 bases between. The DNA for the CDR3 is TGTGCCAGCAGCTTTAGCTCTTACGGCACAGATACGCAGTATTTT. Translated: CASSFSSYGTDTQYF.

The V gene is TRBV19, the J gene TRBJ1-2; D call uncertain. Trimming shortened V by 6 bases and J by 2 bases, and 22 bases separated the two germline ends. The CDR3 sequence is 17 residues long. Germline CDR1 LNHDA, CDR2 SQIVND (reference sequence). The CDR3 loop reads CASSPQARLGGNYGYTF. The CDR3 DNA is TGTGCCAGTAGCCCCCAGGCACGGCTCGGTGGGAACTATGGCTACACCTTC.